This T cell receptor (beta chain) was recorded in a study of T cells of healthy individuals listed by TCRdb under 2018. Library preparation used 5' RACE. The sequencing machine was an Illumina MiSeq. The public reads were reprocessed in TCRdb via fastp at Q25 and MiXCR, keeping in-frame beta chains. Rows with a matching CDR3 protein are joined into one entry that keeps the most common DNA and genes. Recorded for this sample are approximately 50,000 distinct CDR3 sequences; roughly 15% of them occurred a single time. Of the sample, roughly 16% is held by the ten largest clones. This clonotype was counted only a few times. Its antigen remains unidentified. No much larger clone exists at a distance of one base, and base qualities are not known. The clonotype originates from a human donor in good health.

The nucleotide sequence is TGTGCCAGCAGCTCCTCCATCGGGCTGTTTAGCTCCTACGAGCAGTACTTC. It translates as CASSSSIGLFSSYEQYF. Rearrangement joined TRBV7-1 to TRBJ2-7; no confident D gene assignment can be made. TRBV7-1 is assigned to the ORF class and has an uncertain function. The germline ends are 18 bases apart after V is trimmed by 3 bases and J by 0 bases. The CDR3 measures 17 amino acids from cysteine to phenylalanine. Of all the DNA, just the CDR3 is kept, 51 bases in frame from base 1.